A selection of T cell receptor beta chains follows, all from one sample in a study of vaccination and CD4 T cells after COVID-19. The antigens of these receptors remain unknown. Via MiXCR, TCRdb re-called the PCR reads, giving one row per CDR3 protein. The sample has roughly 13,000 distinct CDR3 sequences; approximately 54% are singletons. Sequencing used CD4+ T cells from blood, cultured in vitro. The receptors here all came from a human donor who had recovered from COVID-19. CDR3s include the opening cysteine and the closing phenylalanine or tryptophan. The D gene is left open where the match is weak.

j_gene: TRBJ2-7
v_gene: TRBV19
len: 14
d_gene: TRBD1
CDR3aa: CASSRGQGTYEQYF

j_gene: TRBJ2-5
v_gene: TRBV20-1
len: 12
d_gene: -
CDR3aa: CSARGPQETQYF

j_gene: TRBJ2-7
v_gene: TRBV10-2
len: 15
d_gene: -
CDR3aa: CASSVDGRDSYEQYF

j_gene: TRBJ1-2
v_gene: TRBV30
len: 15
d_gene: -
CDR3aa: CAWSVLHGNNYGYTF

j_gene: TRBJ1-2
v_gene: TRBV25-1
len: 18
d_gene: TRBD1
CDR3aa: CASSDPGTGGGFVYGYTF

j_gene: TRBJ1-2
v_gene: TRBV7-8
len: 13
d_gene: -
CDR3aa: CASSLVWDGGYTF

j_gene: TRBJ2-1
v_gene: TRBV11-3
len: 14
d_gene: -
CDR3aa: CASSYDRPYNEQFF

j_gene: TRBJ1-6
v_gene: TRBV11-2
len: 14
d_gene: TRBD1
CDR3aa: CASSRGQTDSPLHF

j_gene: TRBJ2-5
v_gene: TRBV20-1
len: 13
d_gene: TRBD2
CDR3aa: CSAGGGAEETQYF

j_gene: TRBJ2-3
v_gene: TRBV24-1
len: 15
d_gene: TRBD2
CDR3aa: CATSDSEGLVGTQYF

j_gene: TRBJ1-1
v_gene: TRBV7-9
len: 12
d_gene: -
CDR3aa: CASSLQDTEAFF

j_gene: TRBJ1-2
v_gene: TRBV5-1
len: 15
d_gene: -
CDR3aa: CASSFGGGQNYGYTF

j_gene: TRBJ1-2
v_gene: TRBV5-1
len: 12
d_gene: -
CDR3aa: CASSLEDYGYTF

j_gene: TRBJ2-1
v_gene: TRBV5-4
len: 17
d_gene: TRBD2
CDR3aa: CASSPTDHSGAYNEQFF

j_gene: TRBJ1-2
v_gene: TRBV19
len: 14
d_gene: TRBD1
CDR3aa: CASSIQTGVSGYTF

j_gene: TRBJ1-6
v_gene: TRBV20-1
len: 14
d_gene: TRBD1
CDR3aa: CSARTGGWSSPLHF

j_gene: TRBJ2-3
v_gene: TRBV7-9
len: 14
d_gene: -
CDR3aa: CASSFPPQVDTQYF

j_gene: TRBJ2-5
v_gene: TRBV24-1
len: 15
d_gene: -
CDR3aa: CATSDGRGSGETQYF

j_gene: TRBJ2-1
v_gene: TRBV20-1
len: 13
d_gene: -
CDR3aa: CSARAVARNEQFF

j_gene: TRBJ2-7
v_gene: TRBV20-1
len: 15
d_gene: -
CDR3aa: CSGSREAGGRYEQYF

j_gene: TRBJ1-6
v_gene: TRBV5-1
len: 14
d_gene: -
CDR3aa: CASSLETANSPLHF

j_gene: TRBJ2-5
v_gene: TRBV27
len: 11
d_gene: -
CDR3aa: CASRAGETQYF

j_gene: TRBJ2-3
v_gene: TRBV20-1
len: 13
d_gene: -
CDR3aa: CSAREDLADTQYF